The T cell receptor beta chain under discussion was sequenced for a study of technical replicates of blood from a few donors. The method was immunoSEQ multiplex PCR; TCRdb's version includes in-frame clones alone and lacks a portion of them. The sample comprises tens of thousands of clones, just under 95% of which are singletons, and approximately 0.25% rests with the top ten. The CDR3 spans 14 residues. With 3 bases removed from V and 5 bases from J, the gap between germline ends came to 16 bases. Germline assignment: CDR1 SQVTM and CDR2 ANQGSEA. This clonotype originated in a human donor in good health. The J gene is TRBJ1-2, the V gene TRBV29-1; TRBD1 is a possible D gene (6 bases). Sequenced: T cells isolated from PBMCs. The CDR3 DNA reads TGCAGCGTTGAGTTACGGACAGAAGGGTATGGCTACACCTTC. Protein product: CSVELRTEGYGYTF.